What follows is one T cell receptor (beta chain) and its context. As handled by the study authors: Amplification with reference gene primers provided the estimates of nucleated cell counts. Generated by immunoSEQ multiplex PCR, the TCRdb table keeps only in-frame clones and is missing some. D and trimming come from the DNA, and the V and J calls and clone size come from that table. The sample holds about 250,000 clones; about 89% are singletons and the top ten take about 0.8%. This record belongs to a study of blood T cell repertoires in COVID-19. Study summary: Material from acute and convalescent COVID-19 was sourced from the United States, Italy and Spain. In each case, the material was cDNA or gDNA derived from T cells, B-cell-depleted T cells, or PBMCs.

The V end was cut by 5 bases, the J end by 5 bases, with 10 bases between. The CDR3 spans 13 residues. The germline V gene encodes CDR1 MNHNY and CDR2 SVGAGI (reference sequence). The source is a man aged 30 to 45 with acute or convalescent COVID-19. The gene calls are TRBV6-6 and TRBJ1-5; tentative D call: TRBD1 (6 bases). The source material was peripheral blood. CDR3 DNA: TGTGCCAGCAGTACTTACAGGGATCAGCCCCAGCATTTT. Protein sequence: CASSTYRDQPQHF.